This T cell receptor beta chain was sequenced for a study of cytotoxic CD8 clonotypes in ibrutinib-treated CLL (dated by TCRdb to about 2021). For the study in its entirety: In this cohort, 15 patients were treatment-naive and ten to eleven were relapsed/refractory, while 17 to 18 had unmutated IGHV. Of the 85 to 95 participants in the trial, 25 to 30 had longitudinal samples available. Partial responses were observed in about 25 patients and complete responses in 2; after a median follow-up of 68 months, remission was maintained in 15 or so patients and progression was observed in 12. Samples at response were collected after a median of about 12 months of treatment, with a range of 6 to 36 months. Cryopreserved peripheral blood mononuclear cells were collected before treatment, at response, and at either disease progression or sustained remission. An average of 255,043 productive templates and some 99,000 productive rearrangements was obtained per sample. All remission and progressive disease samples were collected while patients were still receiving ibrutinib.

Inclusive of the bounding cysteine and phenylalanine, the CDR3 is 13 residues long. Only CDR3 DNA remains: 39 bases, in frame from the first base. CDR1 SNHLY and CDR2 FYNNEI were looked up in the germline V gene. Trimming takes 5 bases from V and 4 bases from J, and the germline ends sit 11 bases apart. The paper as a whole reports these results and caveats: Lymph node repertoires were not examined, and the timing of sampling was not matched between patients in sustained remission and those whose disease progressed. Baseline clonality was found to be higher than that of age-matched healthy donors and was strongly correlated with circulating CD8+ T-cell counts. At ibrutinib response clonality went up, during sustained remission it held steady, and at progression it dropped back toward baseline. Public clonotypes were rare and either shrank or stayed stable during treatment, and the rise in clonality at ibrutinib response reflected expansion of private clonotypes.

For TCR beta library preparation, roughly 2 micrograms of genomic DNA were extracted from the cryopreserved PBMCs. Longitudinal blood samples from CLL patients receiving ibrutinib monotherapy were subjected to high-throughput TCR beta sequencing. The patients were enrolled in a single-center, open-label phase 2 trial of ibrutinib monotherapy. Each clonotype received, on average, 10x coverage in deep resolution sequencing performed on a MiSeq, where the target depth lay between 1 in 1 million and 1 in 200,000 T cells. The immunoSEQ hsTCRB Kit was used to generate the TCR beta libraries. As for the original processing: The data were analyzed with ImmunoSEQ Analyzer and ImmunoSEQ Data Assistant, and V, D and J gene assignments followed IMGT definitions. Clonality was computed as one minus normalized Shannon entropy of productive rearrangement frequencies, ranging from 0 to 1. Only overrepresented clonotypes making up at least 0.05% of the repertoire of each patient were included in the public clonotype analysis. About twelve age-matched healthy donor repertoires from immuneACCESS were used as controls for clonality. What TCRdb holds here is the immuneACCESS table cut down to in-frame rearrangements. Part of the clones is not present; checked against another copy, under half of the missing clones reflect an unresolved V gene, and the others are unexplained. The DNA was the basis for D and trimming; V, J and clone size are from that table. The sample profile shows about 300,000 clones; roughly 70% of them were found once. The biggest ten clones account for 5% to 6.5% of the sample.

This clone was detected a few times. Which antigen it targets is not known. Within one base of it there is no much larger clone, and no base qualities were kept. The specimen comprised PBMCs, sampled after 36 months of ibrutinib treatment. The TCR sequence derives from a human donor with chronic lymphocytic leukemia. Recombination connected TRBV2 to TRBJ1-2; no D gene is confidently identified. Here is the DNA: TGTGCCAGCAGTCCCGTACCGGTCTATGGCTACACCTTC. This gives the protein CASSPVPVYGYTF.